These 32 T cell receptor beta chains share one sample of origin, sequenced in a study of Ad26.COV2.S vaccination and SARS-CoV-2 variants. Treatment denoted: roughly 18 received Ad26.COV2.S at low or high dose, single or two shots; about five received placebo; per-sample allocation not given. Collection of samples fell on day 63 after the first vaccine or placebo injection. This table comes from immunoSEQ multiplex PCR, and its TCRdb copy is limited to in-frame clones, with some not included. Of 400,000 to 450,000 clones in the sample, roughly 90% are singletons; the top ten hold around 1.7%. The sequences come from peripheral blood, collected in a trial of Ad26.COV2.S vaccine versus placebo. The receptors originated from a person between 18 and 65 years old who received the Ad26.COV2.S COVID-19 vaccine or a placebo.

CDR3 amino acids: CASSLDRYERGGSYEQYF. Written as DNA, the CDR3 is TGTGCCAGCAGCTTAGATCGTTATGAGCGGGGGGGCTCCTACGAGCAGTACTTC. The chain uses TRBV11-2 and TRBJ2-7; 10 nucleotides align to TRBD2. V dropped 0 bases and J dropped 0; count of bases not matched to a gene: 8. This CDR3 comprises 18 residues. Per germline, CDR1 SGHAT and CDR2 FQNNGV.

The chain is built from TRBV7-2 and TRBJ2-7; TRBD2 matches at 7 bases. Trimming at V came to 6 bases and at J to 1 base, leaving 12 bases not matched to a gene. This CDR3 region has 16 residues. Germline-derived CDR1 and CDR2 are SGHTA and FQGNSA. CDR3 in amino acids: CASRPSAGSGSYEQYF. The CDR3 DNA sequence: TGTGCCAGCAGACCATCAGCGGGGTCAGGATCCTACGAGCAGTACTTC.

The CDR3 region is CASTPGGLRNTIYF. In DNA form, the CDR3 reads TGTGCCAGCACACCCGGGGGCTTGAGAAACACCATATATTTT. The gene calls are TRBV6-5 and TRBJ1-3; tentatively, D is TRBD1 (6 bases). The V and J ends lost 7 bases and 5 bases respectively, with 15 bases between them. The CDR3 is 14 residues long. Germline values: CDR1 MNHEY, CDR2 SVGAGI.

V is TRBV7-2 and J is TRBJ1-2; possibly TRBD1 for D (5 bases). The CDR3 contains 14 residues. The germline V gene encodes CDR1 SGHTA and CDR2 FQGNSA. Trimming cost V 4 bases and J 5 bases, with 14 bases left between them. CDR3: CASSWGGLEYGYTF. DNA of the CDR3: TGTGCCAGCAGCTGGGGGGGGTTAGAATATGGCTACACCTTC.

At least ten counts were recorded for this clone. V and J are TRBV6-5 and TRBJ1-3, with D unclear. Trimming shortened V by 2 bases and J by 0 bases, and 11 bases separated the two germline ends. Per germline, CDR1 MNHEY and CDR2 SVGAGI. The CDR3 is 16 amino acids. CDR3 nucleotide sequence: TGTGCCAGCAGTTACACGTGGACCGTCTCTGGAAACACCATATATTTT. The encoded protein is CASSYTWTVSGNTIYF.

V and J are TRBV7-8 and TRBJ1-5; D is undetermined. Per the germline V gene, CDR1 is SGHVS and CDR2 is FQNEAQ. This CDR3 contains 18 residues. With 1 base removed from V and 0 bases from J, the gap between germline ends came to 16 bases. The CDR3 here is CASSLDQEWIYSNQPQHF. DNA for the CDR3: TGTGCCAGCAGCTTAGATCAGGAGTGGATCTATAGCAATCAGCCCCAGCATTTT.

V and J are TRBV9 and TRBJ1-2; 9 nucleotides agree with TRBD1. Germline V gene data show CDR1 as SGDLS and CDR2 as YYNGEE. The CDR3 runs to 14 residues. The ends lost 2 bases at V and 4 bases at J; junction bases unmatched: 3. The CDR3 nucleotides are TGTGCCAGCAGCGTCGAGACAGGGGGCTATGGCTACACCTTC. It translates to CASSVETGGYGYTF.

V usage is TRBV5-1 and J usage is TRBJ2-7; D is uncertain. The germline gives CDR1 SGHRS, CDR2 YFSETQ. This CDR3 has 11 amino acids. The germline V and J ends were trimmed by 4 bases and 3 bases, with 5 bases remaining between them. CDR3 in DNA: TGCGCCAGCAGCAACGACTACGAGCAGTACTTC. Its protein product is CASSNDYEQYF.

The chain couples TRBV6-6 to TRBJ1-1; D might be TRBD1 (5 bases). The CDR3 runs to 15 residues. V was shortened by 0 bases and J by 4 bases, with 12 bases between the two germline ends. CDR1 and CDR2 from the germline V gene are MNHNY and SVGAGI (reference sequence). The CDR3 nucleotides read TGTGCCAGCAGTTACTCAGGGGCCGGAAGCACTGAAGCTTTCTTT. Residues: CASSYSGAGSTEAFF.

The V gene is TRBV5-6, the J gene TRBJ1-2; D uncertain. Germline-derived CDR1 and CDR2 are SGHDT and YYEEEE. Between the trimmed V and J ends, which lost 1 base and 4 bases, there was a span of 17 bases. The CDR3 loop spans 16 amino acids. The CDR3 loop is CASSLSAGVRLYGYTF. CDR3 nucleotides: TGTGCCAGCAGCTTGAGTGCTGGGGTCAGACTCTATGGCTACACCTTC.

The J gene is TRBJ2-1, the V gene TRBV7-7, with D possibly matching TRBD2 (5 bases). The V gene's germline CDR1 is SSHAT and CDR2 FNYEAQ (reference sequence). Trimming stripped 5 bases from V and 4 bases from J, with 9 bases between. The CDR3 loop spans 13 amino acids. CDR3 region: CASSPRGYNEQFF. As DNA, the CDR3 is TGTGCCAGCAGCCCTCGGGGTTACAATGAGCAGTTCTTC.

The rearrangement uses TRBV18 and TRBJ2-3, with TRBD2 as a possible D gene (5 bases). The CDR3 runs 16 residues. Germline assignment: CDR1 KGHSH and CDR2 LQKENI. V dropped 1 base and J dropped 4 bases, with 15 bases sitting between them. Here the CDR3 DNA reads TGTGCCAGCTCACCACGTCCCGGGGAATATTCAGATACGCAGTATTTT. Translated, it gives CASSPRPGEYSDTQYF.

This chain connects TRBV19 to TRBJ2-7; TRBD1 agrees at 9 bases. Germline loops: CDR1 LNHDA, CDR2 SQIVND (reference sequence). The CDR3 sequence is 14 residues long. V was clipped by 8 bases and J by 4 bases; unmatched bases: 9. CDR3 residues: CASGDGDRAYEQYF. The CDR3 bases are TGTGCCAGTGGCGACGGGGACAGGGCTTACGAGCAGTACTTC.

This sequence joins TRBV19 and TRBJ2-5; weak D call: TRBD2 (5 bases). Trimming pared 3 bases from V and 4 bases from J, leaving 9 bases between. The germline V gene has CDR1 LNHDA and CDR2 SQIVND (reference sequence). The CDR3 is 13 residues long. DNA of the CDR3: TGTGCCAGTAGTATTTGGGCGGGAGAGACCCAGTACTTC. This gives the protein CASSIWAGETQYF.

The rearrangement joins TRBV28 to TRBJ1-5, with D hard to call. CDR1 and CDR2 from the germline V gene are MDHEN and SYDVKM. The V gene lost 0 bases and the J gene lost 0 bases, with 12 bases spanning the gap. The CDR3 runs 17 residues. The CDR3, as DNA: TGTGCCAGCAGTTTATGGCTTGGAGTTAATAGCAATCAGCCCCAGCATTTT. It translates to CASSLWLGVNSNQPQHF.

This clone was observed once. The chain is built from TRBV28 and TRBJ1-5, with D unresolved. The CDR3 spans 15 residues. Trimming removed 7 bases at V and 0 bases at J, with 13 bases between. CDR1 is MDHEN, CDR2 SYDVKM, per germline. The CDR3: CASTQRWTSNQPQHF. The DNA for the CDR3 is TGTGCCAGCACCCAACGGTGGACTAGCAATCAGCCCCAGCATTTT.

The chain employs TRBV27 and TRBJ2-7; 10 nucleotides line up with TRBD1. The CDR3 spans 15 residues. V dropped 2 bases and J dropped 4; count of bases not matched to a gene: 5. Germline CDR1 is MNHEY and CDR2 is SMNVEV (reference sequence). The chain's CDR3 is CASSLRDRGTYEQYF. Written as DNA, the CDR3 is TGTGCCAGCAGTTTAAGGGACAGGGGTACATACGAGCAGTACTTC.

The DNA for the CDR3 is TGTGCCAGCCGTCCCAGGGACCACTATGGCTACACCTTC. It is translated as CASRPRDHYGYTF. The genes are TRBV9 and TRBJ1-2; D perhaps matches TRBD1 (5 bases). Trimming took 7 bases from V and 3 from J, leaving 13 bases between them. Germline CDR1 SGDLS, CDR2 YYNGEE. The CDR3 consists of 13 residues.

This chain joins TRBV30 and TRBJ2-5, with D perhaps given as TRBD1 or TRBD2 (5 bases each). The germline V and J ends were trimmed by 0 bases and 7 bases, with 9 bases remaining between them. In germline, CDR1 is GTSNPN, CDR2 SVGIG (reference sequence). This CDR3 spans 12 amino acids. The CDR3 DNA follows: TGTGCCTGGAGTGTTGGTGGGGGGACCCAGTACTTC. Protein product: CAWSVGGGTQYF.

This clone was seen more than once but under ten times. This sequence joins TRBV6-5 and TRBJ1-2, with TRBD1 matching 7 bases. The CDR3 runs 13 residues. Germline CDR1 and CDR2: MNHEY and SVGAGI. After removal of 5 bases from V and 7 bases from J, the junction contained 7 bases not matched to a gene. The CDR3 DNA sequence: TGTGCCAGCAGTCGTGAGGGGGCCGGTGGCTACACCTTC. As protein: CASSREGAGGYTF.

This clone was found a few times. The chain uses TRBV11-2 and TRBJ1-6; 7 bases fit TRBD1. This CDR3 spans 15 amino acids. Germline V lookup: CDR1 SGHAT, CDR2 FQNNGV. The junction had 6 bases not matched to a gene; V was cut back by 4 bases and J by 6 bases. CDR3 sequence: CASSSLDRVNSPLHF. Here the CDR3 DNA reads TGTGCCAGCAGCTCTCTAGACAGGGTTAATTCACCCCTCCACTTT.

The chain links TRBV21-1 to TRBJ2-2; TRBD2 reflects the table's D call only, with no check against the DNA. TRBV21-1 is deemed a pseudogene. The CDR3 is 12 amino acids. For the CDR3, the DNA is TGTGCCAGCAGCAATATAGCGTGGGAGCTGTTTTTT. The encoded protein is CASSNIAWELFF.

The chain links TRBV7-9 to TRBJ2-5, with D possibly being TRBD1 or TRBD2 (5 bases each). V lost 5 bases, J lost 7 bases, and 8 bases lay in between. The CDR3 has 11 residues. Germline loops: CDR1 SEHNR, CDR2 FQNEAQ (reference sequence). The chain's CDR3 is CASSPGATQYF. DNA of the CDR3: TGTGCCAGCAGCCCCGGGGCGACCCAGTACTTC. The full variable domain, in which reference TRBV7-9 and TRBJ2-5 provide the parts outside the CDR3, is DTGVSQNPRHKITKRGQNVTFRCDPISEHNRLYWYRQTLGQGPEFLTYFQNEAQLEKSRLLSDRFSAERPKGSFSTLEIQRTEQGDSAMYLCASSPGATQYFGPGTRLLVL.

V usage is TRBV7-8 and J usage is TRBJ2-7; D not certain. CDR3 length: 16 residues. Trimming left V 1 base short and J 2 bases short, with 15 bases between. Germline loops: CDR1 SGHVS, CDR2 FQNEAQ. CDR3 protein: CASSLGFVSRAYEQYF. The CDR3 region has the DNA TGTGCCAGCAGCTTAGGGTTTGTGTCTCGGGCCTACGAGCAGTACTTC.

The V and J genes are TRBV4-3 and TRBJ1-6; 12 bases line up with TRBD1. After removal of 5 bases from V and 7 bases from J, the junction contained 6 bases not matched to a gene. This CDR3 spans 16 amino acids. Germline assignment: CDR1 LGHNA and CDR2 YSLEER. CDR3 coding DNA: TGCGCCAGCAGCGAAGGGACAGGGGGCATCAATTCACCCCTCCACTTT. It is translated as CASSEGTGGINSPLHF.

CDR3: CASSRFAGANVLTF. The CDR3 DNA sequence: TGTGCCAGCAGTCGGTTCGCTGGGGCCAACGTCCTGACTTTC. The chain uses TRBV6-5 and TRBJ2-6; D uncertain. The CDR3 covers 14 residues. The V end lost 5 bases, the J end lost 2 bases, and 7 bases lay between the germline ends. Germline CDR1 reads MNHEY; CDR2 reads SVGAGI.

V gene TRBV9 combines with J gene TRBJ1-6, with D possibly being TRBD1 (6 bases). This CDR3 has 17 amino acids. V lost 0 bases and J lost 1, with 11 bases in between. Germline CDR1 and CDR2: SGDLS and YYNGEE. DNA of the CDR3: TGTGCCAGCAGCGTAGGACAGGTTGGGTCCTATAATTCACCCCTCCACTTT. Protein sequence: CASSVGQVGSYNSPLHF.

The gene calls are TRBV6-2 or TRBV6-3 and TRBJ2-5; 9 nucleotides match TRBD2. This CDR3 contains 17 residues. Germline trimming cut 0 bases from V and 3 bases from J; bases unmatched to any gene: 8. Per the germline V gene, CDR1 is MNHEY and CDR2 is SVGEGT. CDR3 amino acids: CASSYSPERLAEETQYF. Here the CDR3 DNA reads TGTGCCAGCAGTTACTCCCCAGAAAGACTAGCGGAAGAGACCCAGTACTTC.

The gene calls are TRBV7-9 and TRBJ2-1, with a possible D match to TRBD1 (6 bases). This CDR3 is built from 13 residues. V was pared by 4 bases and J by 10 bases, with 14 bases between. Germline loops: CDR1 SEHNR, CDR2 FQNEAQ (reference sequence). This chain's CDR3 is CASSWASGDEQFF. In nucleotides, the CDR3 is TGTGCCAGCAGCTGGGCGTCAGGGGACGAGCAGTTCTTC. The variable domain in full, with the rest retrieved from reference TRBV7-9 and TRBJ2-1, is DTGVSQNPRHKITKRGQNVTFRCDPISEHNRLYWYRQTLGQGPEFLTYFQNEAQLEKSRLLSDRFSAERPKGSFSTLEIQRTEQGDSAMYLCASSWASGDEQFFGPGTRLTVL.

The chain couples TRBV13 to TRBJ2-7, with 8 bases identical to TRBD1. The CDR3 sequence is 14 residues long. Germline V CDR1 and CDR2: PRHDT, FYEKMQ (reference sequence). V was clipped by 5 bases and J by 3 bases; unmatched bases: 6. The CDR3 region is CASSQGTGDYEQYF. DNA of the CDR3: TGTGCCAGCAGCCAAGGGACAGGAGACTACGAGCAGTACTTC.

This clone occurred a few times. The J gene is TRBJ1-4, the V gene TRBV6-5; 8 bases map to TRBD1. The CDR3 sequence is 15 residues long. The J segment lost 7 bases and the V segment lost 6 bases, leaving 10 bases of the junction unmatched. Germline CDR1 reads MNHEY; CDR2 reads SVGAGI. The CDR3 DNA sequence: TGTGCCAGCAGGAATGGACAGGGTTACTCTGAAAAACTGTTTTTT. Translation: CASRNGQGYSEKLFF.

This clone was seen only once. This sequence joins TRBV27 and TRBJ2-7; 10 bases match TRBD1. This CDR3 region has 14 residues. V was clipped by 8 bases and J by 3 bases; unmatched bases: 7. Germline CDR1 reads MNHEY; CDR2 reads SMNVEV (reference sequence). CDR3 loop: CASLDRDRGYEQYF. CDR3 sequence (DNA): TGTGCCAGCCTGGACCGGGACAGGGGCTACGAGCAGTACTTC.